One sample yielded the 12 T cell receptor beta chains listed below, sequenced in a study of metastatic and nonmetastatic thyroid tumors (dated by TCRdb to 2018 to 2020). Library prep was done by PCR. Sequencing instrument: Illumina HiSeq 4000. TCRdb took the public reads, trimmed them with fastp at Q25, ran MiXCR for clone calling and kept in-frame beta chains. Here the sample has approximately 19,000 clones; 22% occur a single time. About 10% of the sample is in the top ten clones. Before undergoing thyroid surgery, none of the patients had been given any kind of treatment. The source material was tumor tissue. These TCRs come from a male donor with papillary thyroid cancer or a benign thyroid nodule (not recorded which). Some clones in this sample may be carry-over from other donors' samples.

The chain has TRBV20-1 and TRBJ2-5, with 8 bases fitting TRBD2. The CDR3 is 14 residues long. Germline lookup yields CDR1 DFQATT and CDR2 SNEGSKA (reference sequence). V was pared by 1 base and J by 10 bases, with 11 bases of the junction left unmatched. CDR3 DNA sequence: TGCAGTGCTAGAGTTTCCCAGACTAGCGAACACCAGTACTTC. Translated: CSARVSQTSEHQYF.

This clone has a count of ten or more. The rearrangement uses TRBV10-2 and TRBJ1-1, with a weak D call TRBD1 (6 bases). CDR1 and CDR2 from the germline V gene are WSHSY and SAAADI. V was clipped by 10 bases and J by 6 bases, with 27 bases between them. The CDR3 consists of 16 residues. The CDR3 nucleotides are TGCGCCACCGGCTCCGGGACAAGCCAGGGTTGGTCTGAAGCTTTCTTT. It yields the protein CATGSGTSQGWSEAFF.

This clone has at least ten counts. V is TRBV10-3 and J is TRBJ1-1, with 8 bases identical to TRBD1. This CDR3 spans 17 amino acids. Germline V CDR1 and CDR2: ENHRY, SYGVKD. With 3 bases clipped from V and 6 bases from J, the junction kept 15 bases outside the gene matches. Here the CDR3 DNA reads TGTGCCATCAGTGAATCAGGGGGCGCCGGGAATAGGGCTGAAGCTTTCTTT. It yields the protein CAISESGGAGNRAEAFF.

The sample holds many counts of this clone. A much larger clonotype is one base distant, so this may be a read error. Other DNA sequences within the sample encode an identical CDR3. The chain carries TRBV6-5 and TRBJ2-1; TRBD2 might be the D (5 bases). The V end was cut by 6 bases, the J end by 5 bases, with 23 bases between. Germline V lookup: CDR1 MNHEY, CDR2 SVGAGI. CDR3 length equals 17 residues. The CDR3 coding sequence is TGTGCCAGCAGGCTCGGGGAGAAGTGGAGTGGTCACAATGAGCAGTTCTTC. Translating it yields CASRLGEKWSGHNEQFF.

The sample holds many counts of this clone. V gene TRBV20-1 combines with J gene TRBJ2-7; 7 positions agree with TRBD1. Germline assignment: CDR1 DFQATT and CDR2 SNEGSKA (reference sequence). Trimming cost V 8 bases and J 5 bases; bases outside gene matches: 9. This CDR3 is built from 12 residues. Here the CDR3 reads CSPTQTGHEQYF. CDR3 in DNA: TGCAGTCCAACCCAGACAGGGCACGAGCAGTACTTC.

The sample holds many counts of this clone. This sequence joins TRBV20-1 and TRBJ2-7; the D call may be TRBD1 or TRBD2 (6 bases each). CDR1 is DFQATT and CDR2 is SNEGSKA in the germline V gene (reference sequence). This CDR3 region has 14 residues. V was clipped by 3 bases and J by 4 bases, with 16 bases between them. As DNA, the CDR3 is TGCAGTGCTAGCCAGTCCTCGGGGGCGTACGAGCAGTACTTC. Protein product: CSASQSSGAYEQYF.

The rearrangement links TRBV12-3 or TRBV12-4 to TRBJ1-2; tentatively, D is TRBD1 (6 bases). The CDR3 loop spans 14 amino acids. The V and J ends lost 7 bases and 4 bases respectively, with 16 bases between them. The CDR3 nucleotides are TGTGCCAGCACCGAGGGCGTACAGGGCTATGGCTACACCTTC. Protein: CASTEGVQGYGYTF.

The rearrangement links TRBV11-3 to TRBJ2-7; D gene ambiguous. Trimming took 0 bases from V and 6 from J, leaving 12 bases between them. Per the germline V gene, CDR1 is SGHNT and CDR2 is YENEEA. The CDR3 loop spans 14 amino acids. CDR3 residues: CASSLEWLPCEQYF. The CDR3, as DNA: TGTGCCAGCAGCTTAGAGTGGCTCCCCTGCGAGCAGTACTTC.

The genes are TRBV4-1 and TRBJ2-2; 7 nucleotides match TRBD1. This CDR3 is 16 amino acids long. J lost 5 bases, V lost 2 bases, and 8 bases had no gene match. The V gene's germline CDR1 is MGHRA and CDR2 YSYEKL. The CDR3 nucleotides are TGCGCCAGCAGCCAACCCCCCCGGGACAGAACCGGGGAGCTGTTTTTT. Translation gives CASSQPPRDRTGELFF.

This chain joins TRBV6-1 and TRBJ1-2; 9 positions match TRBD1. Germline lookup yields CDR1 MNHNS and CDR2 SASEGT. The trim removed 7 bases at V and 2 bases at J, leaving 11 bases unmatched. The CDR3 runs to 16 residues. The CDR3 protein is CASNHRTGEGNYGYTF. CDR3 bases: TGTGCCAGCAATCATCGGACAGGGGAGGGCAACTATGGCTACACCTTC.

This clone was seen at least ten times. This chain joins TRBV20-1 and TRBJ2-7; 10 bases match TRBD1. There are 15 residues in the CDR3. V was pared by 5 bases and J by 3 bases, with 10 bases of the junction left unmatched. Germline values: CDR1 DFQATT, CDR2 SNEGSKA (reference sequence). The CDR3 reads CSAGGDRGDRYEQYF. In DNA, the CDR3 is TGCAGTGCTGGAGGGGACAGGGGCGACCGCTACGAGCAGTACTTC.

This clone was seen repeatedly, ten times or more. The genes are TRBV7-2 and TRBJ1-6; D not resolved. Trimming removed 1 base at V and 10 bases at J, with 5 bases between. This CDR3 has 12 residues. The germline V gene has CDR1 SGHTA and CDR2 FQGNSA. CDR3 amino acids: CASSLDLSPLHF. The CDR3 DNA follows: TGTGCCAGCAGCTTAGACTTGTCACCCCTCCACTTT.